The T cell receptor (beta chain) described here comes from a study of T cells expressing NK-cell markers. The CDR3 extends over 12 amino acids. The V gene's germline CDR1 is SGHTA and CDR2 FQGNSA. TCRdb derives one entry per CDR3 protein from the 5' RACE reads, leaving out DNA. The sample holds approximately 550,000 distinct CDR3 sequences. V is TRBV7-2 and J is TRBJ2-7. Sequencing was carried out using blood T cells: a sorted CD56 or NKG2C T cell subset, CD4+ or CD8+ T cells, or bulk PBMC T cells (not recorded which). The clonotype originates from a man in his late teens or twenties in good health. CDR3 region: CASSLDQPWQYF.